Presented here are 2 T cell receptor beta chains from one specimen sequenced in a study of T cells after yellow fever vaccination. In TCRdb, the 5' RACE reads were re-called with MiXCR into one record per CDR3 protein. The sample contains 250,000 or so distinct CDR3 sequences, approximately 6.8% of which appear only once. The material sequenced was CD4+ T cells sorted from PBMCs, taken on the day of the yellow fever booster vaccination. These receptors were obtained from a man aged 25 to 40 who received the YFV17D yellow fever vaccine.

The V gene is TRBV5-1, the J gene TRBJ2-5; D remains unclear. This CDR3 comprises 16 residues. V gave up 2 bases and J gave up 2 bases, with 16 bases separating them. Germline-derived CDR1 and CDR2 are SGHRS and YFSETQ. CDR3 in DNA: TGCGCCAGCAGCTTCGGCGGTTCCTACCTTCAAGAGACCCAGTACTTC. It translates to CASSFGGSYLQETQYF. Full variable domain (outside the CDR3, taken from reference TRBV5-1 and TRBJ2-5): KAGVTQTPRYLIKTRGQQVTLSCSPISGHRSVSWYQQTPGQGLQFLFEYFSETQRNKGNFPGRFSGRQFSNSRSEMNVSTLELGDSALYLCASSFGGSYLQETQYFGPGTRLLVL.

J is TRBJ1-1 and V is TRBV19; tentatively, D is TRBD1 (6 bases). Between the trimmed V and J ends, which lost 7 bases and 4 bases, there was a span of 13 bases. Per the germline V gene, CDR1 is LNHDA and CDR2 is SQIVND (reference sequence). The CDR3 is 13 residues long. DNA for the CDR3: TGTGCCAGTACCCTGACAGGAGCCACTGAAGCTTTCTTT. Translating it yields CASTLTGATEAFF.